One sample yielded the 4 T cell receptor beta chains listed below, sequenced in a study of OX40 agonist ivuxolimab in advanced cancers. Measured with immunoSEQ multiplex PCR; TCRdb has only the in-frame clones, and not every one. The table lists some 90,000 clones, roughly 93% of them singletons. Sample: CD4+ or CD8+ T cells sorted from blood, taken in a trial of the OX40 agonist ivuxolimab. These receptors came from an adult with an advanced solid tumor such as melanoma, head and neck, liver or kidney cancer.

V and J are TRBV11-2 and TRBJ2-7; D gene ambiguous. Germline V gene data show CDR1 as SGHAT and CDR2 as FQNNGV. This CDR3 has 11 amino acids. Trimming removed 0 bases from V and 4 bases from J, with 1 base in between. In DNA form, the CDR3 reads TGTGCCAGCAGCTTAGAGTACGAGCAGTACTTC. Protein: CASSLEYEQYF.

The V gene is TRBV9, the J gene TRBJ2-1; D perhaps matches TRBD2 (6 bases). This CDR3 comprises 15 residues. Looked up from germline, CDR1 is SGDLS and CDR2 is YYNGEE. Trimming left V 3 bases short and J 6 bases short, with 16 bases between. The CDR3 DNA reads as TGTGCCAGCAGCGGGTTCGGGGGAGTCATCAATGAGCAGTTCTTC. Amino acids: CASSGFGGVINEQFF.

The gene calls are TRBV29-1 and TRBJ1-3; D uncertain. Germline V CDR1 and CDR2: SQVTM, ANQGSEA. The CDR3 runs to 14 residues. V was pared by 1 base and J by 2 bases, with 9 bases between. DNA of the CDR3: TGCAGCGTTGAAGTCGGGATGGCTGGAAACACCATATATTTT. Amino acid sequence: CSVEVGMAGNTIYF.

The V gene is TRBV28, the J gene TRBJ1-1; 7 positions match TRBD1. Germline loops: CDR1 MDHEN, CDR2 SYDVKM. This CDR3 comprises 13 residues. J was trimmed by 4 bases and V by 6 bases; bases with no gene match: 5. The CDR3: CASRVAGGTEAFF. The CDR3 coding sequence is TGTGCCAGCAGGGTCGCAGGGGGCACTGAAGCTTTCTTT.